The rows below give T cell receptor beta chains drawn from one sample of a study of neurological immune-mediated disorders. TCRdb fed the 5' RACE reads into MiXCR, producing one record per CDR3 protein. This sample yields about 30,000 distinct CDR3 sequences, of which 12% are seen a single time; less than 9% belongs to the top ten. Sequenced: PBMCs. These receptors all stem from a man aged 55 to 69 in good health. Both conserved end residues are part of each CDR3. A D gene is named only where the DNA matches it firmly. Only part of the rows carry a size: once, few, many, or a class if the clone is expanded.

j_call d_call clone_size v_call cdr3_aa cdr3_nt
TRBJ1-1 . many TRBV12-3/TRBV12-4 CASSFGGEAFF TGTGCCAGCAGTTTTGGAGGGGAAGCTTTCTTT
TRBJ2-1 . many TRBV12-3/TRBV12-4 CASSLMMDDEQFF TGTGCCAGCAGTTTAATGATGGACGATGAGCAGTTCTTC
TRBJ1-5 . many TRBV7-8 CASSFSNGWQPQHF TGTGCCAGCAGCTTTTCCAATGGTTGGCAGCCCCAGCATTTT
TRBJ2-3 . many TRBV20-1 CSASESGELNTQYF TGCAGTGCTAGCGAGTCGGGGGAATTAAATACGCAGTATTTT
TRBJ2-2 TRBD2 medium-sized TRBV20-1 CSAQLSGRTSGELFF TGCAGTGCCCAACTAAGCGGGAGGACCTCCGGGGAGCTGTTTTTT
TRBJ2-5 . many TRBV20-1 CSVRSVGQETQYF TGCAGTGTTAGATCTGTCGGGCAAGAGACCCAGTACTTC
TRBJ1-1 . many TRBV10-3 CAISDRGRDTEAFF TGTGCCATCAGTGACAGGGGTCGGGACACTGAAGCTTTCTTT
TRBJ2-6 . many TRBV5-1 CASSLAGPRGANVLTF TGCGCCAGCAGCTTGGCCGGGCCCAGAGGGGCCAACGTCCTGACTTTC
TRBJ2-5 TRBD2 . TRBV5-5 CDSSFAGLARETQYF TGTGACAGCAGCTTTGCAGGACTAGCCCGAGAGACCCAGTACTTC
TRBJ2-3 TRBD2 many TRBV28 CASSPIRPSGSTDTQYF TGTGCCAGCAGCCCTATCCGACCTAGCGGGTCCACAGATACGCAGTATTTT
TRBJ2-3 . . TRBV20-1 CSARKRSLGGRSTGTQYF TGCAGTGCTAGAAAACGCAGCCTCGGCGGACGTAGCACAGGTACGCAGTATTTT
TRBJ2-3 TRBD2 many TRBV7-3 CASSLGGRATDTQYF TGTGCCAGCAGCTTAGGCGGGAGGGCCACAGATACGCAGTATTTT
TRBJ2-7 TRBD1 . TRBV7-9 CATDGTGLYEQYF TGTGCCACCGACGGGACAGGGCTTTACGAGCAGTACTTC
TRBJ1-1 . many TRBV5-5 CASSRTGNTEAFF TGTGCCAGCAGCCGGACGGGGAACACTGAAGCTTTCTTT
TRBJ2-3 TRBD1 many TRBV6-6 CASSARDRSTDTQYF TGTGCCAGCAGTGCCCGGGACAGGAGCACAGATACGCAGTATTTT
TRBJ2-7 . many TRBV10-3 CATEDRSYEQYF TGTGCCACGGAGGACAGATCCTACGAGCAGTACTTC
TRBJ1-2 TRBD1 many TRBV7-2 CASSSGQGAGYGYTF TGTGCCAGCAGCTCGGGACAGGGGGCTGGCTATGGCTACACCTTC
TRBJ1-2 . . TRBV5-1 CASSLDRSNYGYTF TGCGCCAGCAGCCTAGACAGATCTAACTATGGCTACACCTTC
TRBJ2-4 . many TRBV10-3 CAISEGGGGQVAKNIQYF TGTGCCATCAGCGAGGGGGGCGGAGGGCAGGTAGCCAAAAACATTCAGTACTTC
TRBJ2-7 TRBD1 . TRBV20-1 CSAREAQGLYEQYF TGCAGTGCTAGAGAAGCACAGGGGCTCTACGAGCAGTACTTC
TRBJ1-2 . few TRBV19 CASALSAGRYGYTF TGTGCCAGTGCCCTCTCGGCAGGGCGCTATGGCTACACCTTC
TRBJ1-4 . many TRBV12-3/TRBV12-4 CASSPARVDTTNEKLFF TGTGCCAGCAGCCCCGCCAGGGTGGATACCACTAATGAAAAACTGTTTTTT
TRBJ2-3 TRBD1 . TRBV20-1 CSAILQGVSTDTQYF TGCAGTGCTATCCTACAGGGGGTTAGCACAGATACGCAGTATTTT
TRBJ1-2 TRBD1 . TRBV10-2 CANSVGQGARGYTF TGCGCCAACAGTGTAGGGCAGGGGGCTAGGGGCTACACCTTC
TRBJ1-2 TRBD1 many TRBV7-2 CASSLWTGGYGYTF TGTGCCAGCAGCCTATGGACAGGGGGCTATGGCTACACCTTC
TRBJ2-2 TRBD1 many TRBV7-2 CASSLRTGGTGELFF TGTGCCAGCAGCTTAAGAACAGGGGGTACCGGGGAGCTGTTTTTT
TRBJ2-5 . many TRBV3-1 CASSQEWGDGETQYF TGTGCCAGCAGCCAAGAATGGGGGGATGGAGAGACCCAGTACTTC
TRBJ2-7 TRBD1 many TRBV28 CASSTPGQGYEQYF TGTGCCAGCAGTACACCGGGACAGGGGTACGAGCAGTACTTC
TRBJ1-1 TRBD1 many TRBV7-9 CASSLDGQGRAEAFF TGTGCCAGCAGCTTAGATGGACAGGGGAGGGCTGAAGCTTTCTTT
TRBJ1-5 . many TRBV12-3/TRBV12-4 CASSPSHSVFNQPQHF TGTGCCAGCAGTCCCTCCCACTCGGTGTTCAATCAGCCCCAGCATTTT
TRBJ1-2 TRBD1 many TRBV2 CASREGGSGYTF TGTGCCAGCAGGGAAGGGGGCAGCGGCTACACCTTC
TRBJ2-6 . many TRBV12-3/TRBV12-4 CASSLESAGANVLTF TGTGCCAGCAGTTTAGAGTCAGCTGGGGCCAACGTCCTGACTTTC
TRBJ2-1 . many TRBV20-1 CSASEVELLFF TGCAGTGCTAGTGAAGTAGAATTGCTGTTCTTC
TRBJ1-1 TRBD1 many TRBV10-3 CAISESWQGAFEAFF TGTGCCATCAGTGAGTCTTGGCAGGGGGCTTTTGAAGCTTTCTTT
TRBJ2-3 TRBD1 many TRBV15 CATSLRDRGPTDTQYF TGTGCCACCAGCCTCAGGGACAGGGGGCCTACAGATACGCAGTATTTT
TRBJ2-2 . many TRBV3-1 CASSQVPLALTGELFF TGTGCCAGCAGCCAAGTACCACTAGCCCTCACCGGGGAGCTGTTTTTT
TRBJ1-5 . many TRBV20-1 CSARGTVNQPQHF TGCAGTGCTAGAGGGACAGTCAATCAGCCCCAGCATTTT
TRBJ1-5 . many TRBV10-3 CAISGSGGNQPQHF TGTGCCATCAGTGGGAGCGGGGGCAATCAGCCCCAGCATTTT
TRBJ1-5 . many TRBV10-3 CAIAGGDNQPQHF TGTGCCATCGCGGGGGGGGACAATCAGCCCCAGCATTTT
TRBJ2-5 . . TRBV4-2 CASSQDYVQWTQHF TGTGCCAGCAGCCAAGATTATGTGCAATGGACCCAGCACTTC
TRBJ2-5 TRBD1 many TRBV5-1 CASSAGTGKQETQYF TGCGCCAGCAGCGCCGGGACAGGGAAACAAGAGACCCAGTACTTC
TRBJ2-7 . . TRBV7-8 CASSLARFGLAQYF TGTGCCAGCAGCTTAGCTAGGTTTGGCCTGGCGCAGTACTTC
TRBJ2-7 TRBD1 many TRBV29-1 CSVRGQNRVYEQYF TGCAGCGTGAGGGGACAGAACCGCGTCTACGAGCAGTACTTC
TRBJ2-1 TRBD2 . TRBV12-3/TRBV12-4 CASSELTSGSSRREQFF TGTGCCAGCAGTGAATTGACTAGCGGGAGTAGTCGAAGAGAGCAGTTCTTC
TRBJ2-7 TRBD1 many TRBV7-9 CASRGQGSIYEQYF TGTGCCAGCAGGGGACAGGGGAGTATTTACGAGCAGTACTTC
TRBJ2-7 TRBD2 many TRBV2 CASTPRAGGHDEQYF TGTGCCAGCACCCCCAGAGCGGGAGGGCACGACGAGCAGTACTTC
TRBJ2-1 TRBD1 many TRBV5-6 CASSPGQGSIPSYNEQFF TGTGCCAGCAGCCCTGGACAGGGCTCTATTCCCTCCTACAATGAGCAGTTCTTC
TRBJ1-1 . many TRBV4-2 CASSQETGVGEAFF TGTGCCAGCAGCCAAGAAACGGGGGTGGGTGAAGCTTTCTTT
TRBJ1-3 . . TRBV27 CATGTDSGNTKYF TGCGCCACTGGGACCGACTCTGGAAACACCAAATATTTT
TRBJ2-1 TRBD1 many TRBV24-1 CATSDPTGVSSYNEQFF TGTGCCACCAGTGACCCGACAGGGGTGAGCTCCTACAATGAGCAGTTCTTC
TRBJ2-2 TRBD2 many TRBV15 CATSLGSAGAGELFF TGTGCCACCTCCCTAGGGTCCGCGGGGGCCGGGGAGCTGTTTTTT
TRBJ1-1 . many TRBV2 CASKPLMWRDTEAFF TGTGCCAGCAAGCCCCTTATGTGGAGGGACACTGAAGCTTTCTTT
TRBJ1-4 . many TRBV28 CASSYINPGGEKLFF TGTGCCAGCAGCTATATTAACCCTGGTGGTGAAAAACTGTTTTTT
TRBJ2-1 TRBD2 many TRBV3-1 CASSQGPHSGLADNEQFF TGTGCCAGCAGCCAAGGTCCCCACTCGGGACTAGCGGACAATGAGCAGTTCTTC
TRBJ1-2 . many TRBV10-3 CAISEGRGHQSGDYGYTF TGTGCCATCAGTGAGGGGAGAGGACATCAATCTGGGGACTATGGCTACACCTTC
TRBJ1-1 . many TRBV5-1 CASSLSRPNTEAFF TGCGCCAGCAGCTTATCTCGGCCGAACACTGAAGCTTTCTTT
TRBJ2-7 TRBD2 . TRBV5-1 CASSLAGGLWYEQYF TGCGCCAGCTCACTAGCGGGAGGGCTATGGTACGAGCAGTACTTC
TRBJ2-2 . . TRBV7-6 CASKAGLMVDTVELFF TGTGCCAGCAAGGCCGGATTGATGGTAGACACTGTGGAGCTGTTTTTT
TRBJ2-3 TRBD2 . TRBV7-3 CASSSGLAGETDTQYF TGTGCCAGCAGCTCGGGACTAGCGGGGGAGACAGATACGCAGTATTTT